The entry below describes one T cell receptor beta chain. The method was immunoSEQ multiplex PCR; TCRdb's version includes in-frame clones alone and lacks a portion of them. The table includes approximately 200,000 clones, 86% detected once. The data are from a study of blood T cell repertoires in COVID-19. There are 12 residues in the CDR3. The V and J ends lost 6 bases and 10 bases respectively, with 15 bases between them. The germline CDR1 and CDR2 sequences are MDHEN and SYDVKM. The V gene is TRBV28, the J gene TRBJ1-1, with TRBD1 as a possible D gene (5 bases). This sequence was found in a woman in her 30s with active or convalescent COVID-19. Sequencing was done on a sample of peripheral blood. CDR3 in DNA: TGTGCCAGCAGCCGTCAGGGTTTTGGAGCTTTCTTT. Encoded protein: CASSRQGFGAFF.